Listed below are T cell receptor beta chains from one sample, sequenced in a study of shared T cell receptors in the human thymus. Produced via immunoSEQ multiplex PCR; TCRdb's table is partial and in-frame only. The sample includes approximately 490,000 clones, 78% seen only once; the top ten take 0.013%. Another study also made use of these data, one on human thymus T cells.

The sequenced material came from thymocytes. Every receptor here comes from a boy in the first two years of life with a congenital heart defect. CDR3s include the opening cysteine and the closing phenylalanine or tryptophan. D genes are given only for firm matches. Not every row has a clone size; where given, it reads once, few, many or a size class.

len	d_gene	abundance	v_gene	j_gene	CDR3aa
14	TRBD2	once	TRBV11-2	TRBJ2-7	CASSLAAGGYEQYF
18	.	.	TRBV11-2	TRBJ1-2	CASSLISRGERKLDGYTF
16	.	.	TRBV7-2	TRBJ1-2	CASSLALWPPNYGYTF
12	TRBD1	few	TRBV2	TRBJ2-7	CGQGQDPYEQYF
15	TRBD2	.	TRBV10-1	TRBJ2-7	CASRTGTSVSYEQYF
16	.	few	TRBV4-3	TRBJ2-2	CASSQDRYLNTGELFF
13	.	.	TRBV25-1	TRBJ2-5	CASSEGDEETQYF
15	TRBD1	.	TRBV7-2	TRBJ2-7	CASSPGQGESYEQYF
15	.	.	TRBV7-9	TRBJ2-7	CASSLDGTPRAEQYF
17	.	.	TRBV4-3	TRBJ2-1	CASSQDKVLGLYNEQFF
15	TRBD2	once	TRBV27	TRBJ2-1	CASSCSGRATNEQFF
16	TRBD1	once	TRBV7-9	TRBJ2-7	CASSWGLGQGAYEQYF
13	.	.	TRBV6-1	TRBJ2-5	CASSDVRQETQYF
16	TRBD2	.	TRBV4-3	TRBJ2-2	CASSQEAGAETGELFF
18	TRBD2	few	TRBV7-9	TRBJ2-1	CASSLEALAGEPYNEQFF
15	.	.	TRBV4-3	TRBJ2-3	CASSQDREFIDTQYF
15	.	.	TRBV5-4	TRBJ1-4	CASSFDRRRNEKLFF
19	.	.	TRBV21-1	TRBJ2-7	CASSKSPMGTLGKGYEQYF
12	.	.	TRBV28	TRBJ2-2	CASSKRSGELFF
13	.	.	TRBV27	TRBJ2-7	CASSLLQGYEQYF
17	TRBD2	.	TRBV5-6	TRBJ2-3	CASSLAPSGRATDTQYF
14	.	.	TRBV27	TRBJ1-2	CASSPGEANYDYTF
11	.	.	TRBV20-1	TRBJ1-3	CSWFGGNTIYF
15	TRBD1	.	TRBV5-1	TRBJ2-4	CASSFGQGSKNIQYF
13	.	.	TRBV10-3	TRBJ1-2	CAIRKGVNYGYTF
16	TRBD2	.	TRBV10-1	TRBJ2-3	CASSESPRLAGDTQYF
21	TRBD2	once	TRBV9	TRBJ2-5	CASSVGVGLAGTNLGGETQYF
21	TRBD2	once	TRBV4-3	TRBJ2-7	CASSQDPPASGRAIPSYEQYF
16	TRBD1	few	TRBV28	TRBJ1-2	CAITTGGETLYYGYTF
16	.	.	TRBV5-4	TRBJ2-7	CASSLAPYKNPYEQYF
13	.	.	TRBV6-1	TRBJ1-5	CASRRSHGQPQHF
14	.	few	TRBV21-1	TRBJ1-1	CASSKYRENTEAFF
14	TRBD1	few	TRBV2	TRBJ1-1	CASSLRTGDTEAFF
17	.	.	TRBV7-9	TRBJ2-7	CASSSQTLGAHNYEQYF
16	TRBD2	once	TRBV29-1	TRBJ2-2	CSVGGTSGLKAGELFF
15	TRBD1	.	TRBV27	TRBJ2-7	CASSSAGGFFGEQYF
13	TRBD1	.	TRBV14	TRBJ2-1	CASSPGTAYEQFF
14	.	.	TRBV7-9	TRBJ2-1	CASSVEDSDDEQFF
14	TRBD1	.	TRBV15	TRBJ2-3	CATSREHRGDTQYF
14	.	.	TRBV5-8	TRBJ2-7	CASSEMAARYEQYF
16	.	.	TRBV5-1	TRBJ2-1	CASSLASRRPDNEQFF
16	TRBD2	few	TRBV29-1	TRBJ2-5	CSVKGLAGTKNETQYF
15	.	once	TRBV27	TRBJ2-7	CASSPTLALHYEQYF
12	.	.	TRBV19	TRBJ1-2	CARYIAARGYTF
11	.	.	TRBV30	TRBJ2-7	CAWMRGREQYF
19	.	.	TRBV11-2	TRBJ1-2	CASSLTFNGVQDPIYGYTF
16	TRBD1	once	TRBV4-3	TRBJ1-4	CASSQEHDRENEKLFF
16	TRBD2	few	TRBV4-3	TRBJ2-7	CASSQDVSSGTREQYF
15	TRBD2	once	TRBV19	TRBJ2-1	CASRKGLAGGHGQFF
15	TRBD2	.	TRBV19	TRBJ2-7	CASRPIAGGLYEQYF
16	TRBD1	.	TRBV6-6	TRBJ2-7	CASSRPGQGVSYEQYF
17	TRBD2	.	TRBV14	TRBJ2-7	CASSPPYGAGGGYEQYF
14	.	.	TRBV11-3	TRBJ2-3	CASSLNGNEDTQYF
15	.	.	TRBV29-1	TRBJ2-4	CSVARPSRGKNIQYF